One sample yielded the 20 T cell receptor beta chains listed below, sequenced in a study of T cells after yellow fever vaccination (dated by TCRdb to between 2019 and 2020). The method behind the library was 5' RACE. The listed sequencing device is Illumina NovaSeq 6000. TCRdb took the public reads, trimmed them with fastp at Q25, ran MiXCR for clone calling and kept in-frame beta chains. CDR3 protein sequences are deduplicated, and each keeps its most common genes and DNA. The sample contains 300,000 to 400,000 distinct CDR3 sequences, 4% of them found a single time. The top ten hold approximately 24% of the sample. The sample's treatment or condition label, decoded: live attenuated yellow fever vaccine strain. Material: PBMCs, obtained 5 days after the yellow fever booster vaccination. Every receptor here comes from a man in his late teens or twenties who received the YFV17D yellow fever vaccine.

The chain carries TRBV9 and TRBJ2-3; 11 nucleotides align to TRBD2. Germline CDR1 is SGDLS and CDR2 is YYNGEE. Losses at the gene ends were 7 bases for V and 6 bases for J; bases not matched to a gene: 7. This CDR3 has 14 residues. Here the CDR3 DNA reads TGTGCCAGCGGGCCGGGACTAGCGGCTGATACGCAGTATTTT. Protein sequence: CASGPGLAADTQYF.

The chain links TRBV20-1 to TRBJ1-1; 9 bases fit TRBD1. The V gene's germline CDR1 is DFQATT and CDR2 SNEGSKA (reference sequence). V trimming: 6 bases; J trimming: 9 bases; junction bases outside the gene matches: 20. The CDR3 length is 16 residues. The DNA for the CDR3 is TGCAGTGCGAACGTATATCCGGGACAGGGCGGTATTAAAGCTTTCTTT. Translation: CSANVYPGQGGIKAFF.

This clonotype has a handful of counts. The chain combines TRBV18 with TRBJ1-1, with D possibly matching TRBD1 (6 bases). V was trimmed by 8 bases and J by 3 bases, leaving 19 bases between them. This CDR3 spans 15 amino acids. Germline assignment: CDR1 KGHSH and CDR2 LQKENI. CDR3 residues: CASTQTRGGHTEAFF. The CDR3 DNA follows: TGTGCCAGCACGCAGACGCGTGGGGGGCACACTGAAGCTTTCTTT. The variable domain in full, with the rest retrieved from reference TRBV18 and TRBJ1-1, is NAGVMQNPRHLVRRRGQEARLRCSPMKGHSHVYWYRQLPEEGLKFMVYLQKENIIDESGMPKERFSAEFPKEGPSILRIQQVVRGDSAAYFCASTQTRGGHTEAFFGQGTRLTVV.

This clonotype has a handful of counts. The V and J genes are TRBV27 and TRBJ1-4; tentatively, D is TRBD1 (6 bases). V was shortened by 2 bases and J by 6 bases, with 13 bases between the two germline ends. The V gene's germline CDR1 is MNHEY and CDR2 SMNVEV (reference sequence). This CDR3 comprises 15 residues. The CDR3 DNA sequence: TGTGCCAGCAGTTTAACAGGGCAAGGTTATGAAAAACTGTTTTTT. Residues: CASSLTGQGYEKLFF.

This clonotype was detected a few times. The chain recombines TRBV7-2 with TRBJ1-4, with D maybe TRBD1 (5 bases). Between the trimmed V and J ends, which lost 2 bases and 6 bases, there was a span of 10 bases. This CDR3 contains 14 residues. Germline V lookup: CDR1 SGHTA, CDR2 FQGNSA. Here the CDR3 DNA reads TGTGCCAGCAGCTTACGGTGGGGGGATGAAAAACTGTTTTTT. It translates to CASSLRWGDEKLFF.

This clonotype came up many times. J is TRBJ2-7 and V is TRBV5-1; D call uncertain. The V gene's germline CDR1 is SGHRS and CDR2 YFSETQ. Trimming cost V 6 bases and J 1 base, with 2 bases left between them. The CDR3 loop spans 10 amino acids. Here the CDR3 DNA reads TGCGCCAGCATATCCTACGAGCAGTACGTC. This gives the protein CASISYEQYV.

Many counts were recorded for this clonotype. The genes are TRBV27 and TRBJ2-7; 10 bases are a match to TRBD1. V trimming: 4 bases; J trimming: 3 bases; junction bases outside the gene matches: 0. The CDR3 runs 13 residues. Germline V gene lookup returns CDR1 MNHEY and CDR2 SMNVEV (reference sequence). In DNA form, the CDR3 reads TGTGCCAGCAGTTGGGACAGGGGCTACGAGCAGTACTTC. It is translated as CASSWDRGYEQYF.

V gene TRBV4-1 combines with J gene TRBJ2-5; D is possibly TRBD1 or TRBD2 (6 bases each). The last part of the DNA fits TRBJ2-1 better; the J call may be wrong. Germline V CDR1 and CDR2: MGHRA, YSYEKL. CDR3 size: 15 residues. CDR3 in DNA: TGCGCCAGCAGCCAAGCGGGGGCCTCGGGCAATGAGCAGTTCTTC. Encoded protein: CASSQAGASGNEQFF.

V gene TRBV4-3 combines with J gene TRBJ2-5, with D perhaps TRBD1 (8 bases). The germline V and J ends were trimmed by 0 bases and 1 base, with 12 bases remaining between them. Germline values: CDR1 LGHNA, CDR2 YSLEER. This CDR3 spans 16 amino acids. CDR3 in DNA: TGCGCCAGCAGCCAAGATTACAGGGGGGGCCAAGAGACCCAGTACTTC. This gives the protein CASSQDYRGGQETQYF.

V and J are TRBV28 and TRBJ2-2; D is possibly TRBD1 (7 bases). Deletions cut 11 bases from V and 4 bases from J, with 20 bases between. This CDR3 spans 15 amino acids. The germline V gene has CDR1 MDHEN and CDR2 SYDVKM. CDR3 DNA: TGTGCCTCCAAGGGAGGACAGGTATCCACCGGGGAGCTGTTTTTT. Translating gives CASKGGQVSTGELFF.

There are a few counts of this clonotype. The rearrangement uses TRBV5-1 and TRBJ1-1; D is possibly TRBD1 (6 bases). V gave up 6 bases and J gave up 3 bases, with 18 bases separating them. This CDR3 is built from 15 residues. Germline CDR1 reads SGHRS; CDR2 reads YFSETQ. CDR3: CASTRIIGGDTEAFF. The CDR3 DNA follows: TGCGCCAGCACCCGAATCATAGGGGGGGACACTGAAGCTTTCTTT.

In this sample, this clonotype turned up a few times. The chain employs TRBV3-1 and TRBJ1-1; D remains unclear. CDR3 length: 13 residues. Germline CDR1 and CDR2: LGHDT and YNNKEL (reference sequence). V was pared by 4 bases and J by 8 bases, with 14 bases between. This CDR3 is CASSLQIAEEAFF. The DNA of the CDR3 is TGTGCCAGCAGCCTTCAAATTGCGGAGGAAGCTTTCTTT.

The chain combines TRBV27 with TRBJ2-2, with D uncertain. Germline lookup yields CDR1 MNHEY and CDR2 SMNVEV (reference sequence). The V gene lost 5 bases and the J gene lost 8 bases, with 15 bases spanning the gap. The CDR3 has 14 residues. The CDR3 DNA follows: TGTGCCAGCAGTGCCTTCCACCTGGGGGGGGAGCTGTTTTTT. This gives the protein CASSAFHLGGELFF.

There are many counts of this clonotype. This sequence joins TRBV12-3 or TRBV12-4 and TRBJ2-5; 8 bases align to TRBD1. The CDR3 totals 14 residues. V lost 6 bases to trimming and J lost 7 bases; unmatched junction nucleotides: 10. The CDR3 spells CASRSTGDPGTQYF. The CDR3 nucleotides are TGTGCCAGCAGGTCGACAGGGGACCCAGGGACCCAGTACTTC.

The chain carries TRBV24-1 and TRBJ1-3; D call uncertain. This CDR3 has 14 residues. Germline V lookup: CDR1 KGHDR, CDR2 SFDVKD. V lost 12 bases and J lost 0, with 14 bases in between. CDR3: CASRHVLSGNTIYF. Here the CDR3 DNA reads TGTGCCTCCCGGCACGTCCTCTCTGGAAACACCATATATTTT.

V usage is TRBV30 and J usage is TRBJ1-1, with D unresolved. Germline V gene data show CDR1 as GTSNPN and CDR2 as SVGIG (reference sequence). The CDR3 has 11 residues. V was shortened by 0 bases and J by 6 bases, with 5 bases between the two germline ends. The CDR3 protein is CAWSVGAEAFF. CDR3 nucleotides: TGTGCCTGGAGTGTGGGAGCTGAAGCTTTCTTT.

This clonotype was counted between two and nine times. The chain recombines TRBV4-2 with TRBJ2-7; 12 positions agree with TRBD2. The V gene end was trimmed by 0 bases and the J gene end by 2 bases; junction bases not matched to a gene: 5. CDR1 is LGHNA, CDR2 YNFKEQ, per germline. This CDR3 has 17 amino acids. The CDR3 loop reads CASSQEAGTSGPYEQYF. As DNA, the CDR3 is TGTGCCAGCAGCCAAGAAGCGGGGACTAGCGGGCCCTACGAGCAGTACTTC.

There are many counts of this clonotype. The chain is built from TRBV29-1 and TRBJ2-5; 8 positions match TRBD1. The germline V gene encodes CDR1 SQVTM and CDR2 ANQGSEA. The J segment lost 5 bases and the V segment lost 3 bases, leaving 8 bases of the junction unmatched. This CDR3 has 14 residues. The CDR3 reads CSVDFAGGHETQYF. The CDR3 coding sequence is TGCAGCGTTGATTTTGCAGGGGGCCACGAGACCCAGTACTTC.

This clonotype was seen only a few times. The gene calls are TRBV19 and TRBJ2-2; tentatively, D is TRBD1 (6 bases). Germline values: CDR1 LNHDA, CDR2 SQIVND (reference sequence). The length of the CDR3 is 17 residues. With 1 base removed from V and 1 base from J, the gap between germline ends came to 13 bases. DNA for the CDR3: TGTGCCAGTAGTATAGTTCTCAGGGGACGGAACACCGGGGAGCTGTTTTTT. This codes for CASSIVLRGRNTGELFF.

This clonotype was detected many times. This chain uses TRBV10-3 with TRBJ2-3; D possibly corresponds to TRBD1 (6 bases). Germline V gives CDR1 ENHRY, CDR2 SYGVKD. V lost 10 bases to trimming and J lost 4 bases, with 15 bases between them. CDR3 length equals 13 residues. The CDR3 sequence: CATIQGGADTQYF. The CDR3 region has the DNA TGTGCCACCATACAGGGTGGCGCAGATACGCAGTATTTT.